The clone carrying this T cell receptor (beta chain) was seen only a few times. What it binds is not known. This record comes from a study of early T cells in non-severe SARS-CoV-2 infection. As for the study in general: Unpaired chains resulted from sequencing bulk RNA of unsorted whole blood. Study results and limitations: In VDJdb matching, anti-spike CD8 responses were favored while private and CD4 specificities went missing.

Individually, cDNA molecules had unique molecular identifiers attached to them. MiXCR, applied by TCRdb to the 5' RACE reads, yields one record per CDR3 protein. The table records 40,000 to 55,000 distinct CDR3 sequences, about 23% of them present only once. Germline V gene data show CDR1 as LNHDA and CDR2 as SQIVND (reference sequence). The junction had 3 bases not matched to a gene; V was cut back by 5 bases and J by 2 bases. There are 14 residues in the CDR3. The TCR originated in an adult who was a healthcare worker with PCR-confirmed SARS-CoV-2 infection or an uninfected control (not recorded which). Sequencing used whole blood, obtained at baseline. The chain uses TRBV19 and TRBJ2-3; 8 nucleotides align to TRBD2. The CDR3 bases are TGTGCCAGTAGTCCGACTAGCGTCACAGATACGCAGTATTTT. Amino acids: CASSPTSVTDTQYF.